This TCR beta chain derives from a study of T cell responses to AZD1222 COVID-19 vaccine. The wider study: Researchers grouped second doses given at about 4 or about 12 weeks into one pool.

Sequenced by immunoSEQ multiplex PCR; TCRdb stores in-frame clones only, minus some. Altogether around 110,000 clones are present, 80% to 90% being singletons, with the ten largest covering about a tenth. With regard to this clone: The antigen is undetermined.

Study-level findings and limits: Seropositive AZD1222 recipients at baseline numbered only six or seven. Nearly half of spike-specific TCRs reportedly go after variant regions that carry no mutations.

Germline V gene lookup returns CDR1 MGHDK and CDR2 SYGVNS. Trimming stripped 2 bases from V and 4 bases from J, with 12 bases between. The CDR3 totals 14 residues. The genes are TRBV25-1 and TRBJ2-7; possible D gene TRBD1, 6 bases. Sequencing was performed on peripheral blood, taken on day 0 of AZD1222 vaccination. This TCR derives from an adult in good health. CDR3 nucleotides: TGTGCCAGCAGTGAAGCACAGGGTCGATACGAGCAGTACTTC. Its protein product is CASSEAQGRYEQYF.